This T cell receptor beta chain was retrieved from a study of blood T cell repertoires in COVID-19 (dated by TCRdb to about 2020). In the study overall: Collaborator samples came from the United States, Italy and Spain and covered acute and convalescent phases of COVID-19. The material from the prospective study consisted of cDNA or gDNA derived from T cells, B-cell-depleted T cells, or PBMCs. Deeply sampled blood TCRbeta repertoires from subjects exposed to, actively infected with, or recovered from COVID-19 were included in the dataset. The repertoires were made available in a free public database intended to serve as a resource for research on the immune response to SARS-CoV-2. Samples were obtained from the ongoing ImmuneRACE study (first 160 participants) and from over a thousand subjects provided by 6 global collaborators. The sample metadata nearly always contained a de-identified subject ID, COVID-19 status, age in years and sex. Where HLA class I and class II types were available, the types were taken from metadata supplied by the sample provider, not from assay-based typing.

The junction carries 9 bases between V and J, which are trimmed by 5 bases and 0 bases respectively. The germline V gene provides CDR1 MDHEN and CDR2 SYDVKM. From the cysteine through the phenylalanine, the CDR3 covers 14 amino acids. Only the CDR3 region is kept as DNA, spanning 42 bases read in frame from base 1. As for this clone: Its binding antigen is unknown. No much larger clonotype is one base removed from it; base qualities were not supplied.

Overall results and qualifications from the work: How much clinical and demographic metadata was included differed by source and by participant, and the metadata was provided uncurated.

TCRbeta CDR3 regions were amplified from genomic DNA by means of the immunoSEQ Assay, a bias-controlled multiplex PCR. Processing in the source paper ran as follows. Within the assay, amplification of reference gene primers was used to estimate how many nucleated cells each sample contained. To quantify the absolute abundance of each unique TCRbeta CDR3 rearrangement, sequence reads were collapsed and filtered. For each sample, productive Simpson clonality was calculated as the square root of Simpson's diversity index across productive rearrangements. TCRdb holds this immuneACCESS table with in-frame rearrangements only. Some clones are missing; in checked studies, unresolved V genes explain under half, and the rest has no known cause. V, J and clone size are taken as reported in that table, and D and trimming were inferred from the DNA itself. Within this sample are a few hundred thousand clones, with 70% to 90% of them counted one time only. In total, the top ten clones hold under 2% of the sample.

In the prospective study, participants were roughly 18 to 100 years old, resided in fewer than 25 geographic areas of the United States, and were enrolled through a virtual design. Cohort assignment in the prospective study relied on participant-reported clinical history from a screening survey and a study questionnaire. For ImmuneRACE Cohort 3, a participant was defined as recovered based on two consecutive negative NP/OP PCR tests, clearance by a healthcare professional, or resolution of symptoms. Each participant in the prospective study had whole blood, serum and a nasopharyngeal or oropharyngeal swab collected by mobile phlebotomists. Participants in the prospective study had the option to provide additional blood draws and questionnaires over an approximately 2-month period. Before DNA extraction, blood samples from the prospective study were shipped at room temperature or frozen.

Sequencing was performed on PBMCs or T cells enriched from blood (not recorded which). Rearrangement joined TRBV28 to TRBJ2-3; a confident D gene designation cannot be given. The clonotype comes from a middle-aged man who had recovered from COVID-19. Read as DNA, the sequence is TGTGCCAGCAGTAGCGCCCACAGCACAGATACGCAGTATTTT. The translation is CASSSAHSTDTQYF.